This entry lists 15 T cell receptor beta chains sequenced from one sample in a study of blood T cell repertoires in COVID-19. Libraries were prepared by immunoSEQ multiplex PCR; TCRdb keeps only in-frame clonotypes and omits some of them. Among approximately 210,000 clones listed, almost 85% were seen once. The material sequenced was peripheral blood. Receptors were obtained from a woman between 65 and 79 years old with active or convalescent COVID-19.

This clone was seen ten or more times. The chain couples TRBV6-5 to TRBJ1-5; perhaps TRBD1 as D (5 bases). This CDR3 contains 13 residues. The germline V gene has CDR1 MNHEY and CDR2 SVGAGI. V dropped 2 bases and J dropped 6 bases, with 8 bases sitting between them. The CDR3 sequence is CASSYGASQPQHF. Written as DNA, the CDR3 is TGTGCCAGCAGTTACGGGGCTAGTCAGCCCCAGCATTTT.

The V gene is TRBV28, the J gene TRBJ2-3; no clear D gene. V was clipped by 2 bases and J by 10 bases, with 10 bases between them. CDR3 length: 12 amino acids. CDR1 and CDR2 (germline): MDHEN, SYDVKM. The CDR3 protein is CASSLRLGAQYF. DNA of the CDR3: TGTGCCAGCAGTTTACGCCTCGGAGCGCAGTATTTT.

This sequence joins TRBV4-1 and TRBJ2-5; D perhaps matches TRBD1 (5 bases). Deletions cut 0 bases from V and 2 bases from J, with 10 bases between. Germline V CDR1 and CDR2: MGHRA, YSYEKL. The CDR3 length is 15 residues. CDR3 in DNA: TGCGCCAGCAGCCAAGACGGAGCAGGGCAAGAGACCCAGTACTTC. Encoded protein: CASSQDGAGQETQYF.

The chain uses TRBV29-1 and TRBJ1-1; D may be TRBD1 (5 bases). Germline V gene sequence: CDR1 SQVTM, CDR2 ANQGSEA. Trimming stripped 2 bases from V and 4 bases from J, with 14 bases between. This CDR3 has 14 amino acids. The CDR3 DNA sequence: TGCAGCGTTGAATTTCAGGGCTTAGGCACTGAAGCTTTCTTT. It is translated as CSVEFQGLGTEAFF.

The chain combines TRBV6-6 with TRBJ1-5, with 9 positions matching TRBD1. The CDR3 totals 15 residues. The V segment lost 7 bases and the J segment 7 bases; nucleotides outside the gene matches: 11. Germline CDR1 is MNHNY and CDR2 is SVGAGI (reference sequence). CDR3 DNA sequence: TGTGCCAGCAACCCACAGGGGGCGCCGAGACAGCCCCAGCATTTT. Protein product: CASNPQGAPRQPQHF.

This chain uses TRBV16 with TRBJ1-2; D is undetermined. Germline loops: CDR1 KGHSY, CDR2 FQNENV. Deletions cut 2 bases from V and 0 bases from J, with 7 bases between. The CDR3 consists of 14 residues. CDR3 region: CASSQETSNYGYTF. The CDR3 DNA is TGTGCCAGCAGCCAAGAGACATCTAACTATGGCTACACCTTC.

The chain links TRBV5-1 to TRBJ2-7; possibly TRBD2 for D (7 bases). Germline CDR1 and CDR2: SGHRS and YFSETQ. This CDR3 region has 16 residues. Trimming cost V 0 bases and J 2 bases, with 15 bases left between them. Here the CDR3 DNA reads TGCGCCAGCAGCTTGGATGGAGCGCGGGGGCCCTACGAGCAGTACTTC. Residues: CASSLDGARGPYEQYF.

V gene TRBV10-1 combines with J gene TRBJ1-3; D remains ambiguous. Germline-derived CDR1 and CDR2 are WNHNN and SYGVQD (reference sequence). Trimming took 1 base from V and 4 from J, leaving 17 bases between them. The CDR3 has 17 residues. DNA of the CDR3: TGCGCCAGCAGTGAGTACGTCCCCACTACGGCGGGAAACACCATATATTTT. Translated, it gives CASSEYVPTTAGNTIYF.

The J gene is TRBJ2-1, the V gene TRBV5-1, with 12 bases lining up with TRBD2. Per germline, CDR1 SGHRS and CDR2 YFSETQ. This CDR3 comprises 16 residues. Trimming at V came to 4 bases and at J to 4 bases, leaving 6 bases not matched to a gene. This CDR3 reads CASSPQTSGSYNEQFF. CDR3 nucleotide sequence: TGCGCCAGCAGCCCTCAGACTAGCGGGAGTTACAATGAGCAGTTCTTC.

The chain uses TRBV5-1 and TRBJ2-6, with 10 bases lining up with TRBD1. The CDR3 extends over 18 amino acids. Germline CDR1 and CDR2: SGHRS and YFSETQ. The trim removed 4 bases at V and 0 bases at J, leaving 7 bases unmatched. CDR3 residues: CASSPMGQGSSGANVLTF. CDR3 bases: TGCGCCAGCAGCCCAATGGGACAGGGGAGCTCTGGGGCCAACGTCCTGACTTTC. The full variable domain, rest sourced from reference TRBV5-1 and TRBJ2-6, is KAGVTQTPRYLIKTRGQQVTLSCSPISGHRSVSWYQQTPGQGLQFLFEYFSETQRNKGNFPGRFSGRQFSNSRSEMNVSTLELGDSALYLCASSPMGQGSSGANVLTFGAGSRLTVL.

This clone was counted a single time. The rearrangement uses TRBV5-1 and TRBJ2-3, with TRBD1 identical over 11 bases. The CDR3 has 14 residues. CDR1 SGHRS and CDR2 YFSETQ come from the germline V gene. The V gene end was trimmed by 6 bases and the J gene end by 6 bases; junction bases not matched to a gene: 6. In DNA, the CDR3 is TGCGCCAGCACGGACAGGGGGCTGCCGGATACGCAGTATTTT. Translating gives CASTDRGLPDTQYF.

V is TRBV27 and J is TRBJ2-1, with TRBD1 matching over 7 bases. This CDR3 has 15 amino acids. The J segment lost 6 bases and the V segment lost 3 bases, leaving 8 bases of the junction unmatched. Germline lookup yields CDR1 MNHEY and CDR2 SMNVEV (reference sequence). The CDR3 protein is CASSFRQGTPNEQFF. Here the CDR3 DNA reads TGTGCCAGCAGTTTCCGACAGGGCACCCCCAATGAGCAGTTCTTC.

This chain links TRBV9 with TRBJ2-1; 9 positions agree with TRBD2. With V trimmed by 0 bases and J by 0 bases, 1 base remained unmatched. Per the germline V gene, CDR1 is SGDLS and CDR2 is YYNGEE. This CDR3 region has 16 residues. The CDR3 spells CASSVGGGASYNEQFF. CDR3 nucleotides: TGTGCCAGCAGCGTAGGCGGGGGGGCCTCCTACAATGAGCAGTTCTTC.

This clone was detected a few times. The chain employs TRBV7-9 and TRBJ2-3; D is undetermined. Germline values: CDR1 SEHNR, CDR2 FQNEAQ (reference sequence). CDR3 length: 16 residues. V was trimmed by 1 base and J by 0 bases, leaving 11 bases between them. The CDR3 sequence: CASSLVSYSSTDTQYF. Here the CDR3 DNA reads TGTGCCAGCAGCTTAGTGAGCTACAGTAGCACAGATACGCAGTATTTT.

Only one count was recorded for this clone. The CDR3 loop reads CASSPQSDTDTQYF. The CDR3 coding sequence is TGTGCCAGCAGCCCTCAAAGCGACACAGATACGCAGTATTTT. The gene calls are TRBV13 and TRBJ2-3, with no clear D. With 5 bases removed from V and 2 bases from J, the gap between germline ends came to 11 bases. Germline V lookup: CDR1 PRHDT, CDR2 FYEKMQ (reference sequence). The CDR3 is made up of 14 amino acids.